The 26 T cell receptor beta chains below all came from one sample that was sequenced in a study of cytomegalovirus exposure and HLA in healthy donors. The PCR used 60 Vbeta and 13 Jbeta primers. The table came from immunoSEQ multiplex PCR; TCRdb's copy has only in-frame clones and leaves some out. This sample has approximately 150,000 clones; around 86% occur once, and the top ten carry roughly 4.3%. Sequencing was carried out using PBMCs. The receptor source for this set is a middle-aged man in good health and CMV-seropositive.

The V gene is TRBV5-4, the J gene TRBJ1-4; 9 bases line up with TRBD1. CDR3 length: 15 amino acids. Trimming took 0 bases from V and 10 from J; bases not matched to a gene: 7. Germline CDR1 SGHNT, CDR2 YYREEE (reference sequence). In DNA, the CDR3 is TGTGCCAGCAGCTTGGACCCGGGACAGGGAGGAAAACTGTTTTTT. Its protein product is CASSLDPGQGGKLFF.

The chain combines TRBV6-4 with TRBJ1-6; a possible D gene is TRBD1 (5 bases). The V end was cut by 6 bases, the J end by 4 bases, with 13 bases between. This CDR3 contains 15 residues. The germline gives CDR1 MRHNA, CDR2 SNTAGT. The CDR3, as DNA: TGTGCCAGCAGGAGAGGGGACTCGTATAATTCACCCCTCCACTTT. This encodes CASRRGDSYNSPLHF.

The V and J genes are TRBV7-9 and TRBJ1-2, with TRBD1 matching 8 bases. Trimming at V came to 7 bases and at J to 3 bases, leaving 7 bases not matched to a gene. Germline V gene data show CDR1 as SEHNR and CDR2 as FQNEAQ (reference sequence). This CDR3 region has 14 residues. The CDR3 loop is CASTRGTGDYGYTF. The CDR3 nucleotides read TGTGCCAGCACCAGGGGGACAGGAGACTATGGCTACACCTTC.

This clone has a handful of counts. At the DNA level, this CDR3 is encoded by other sequences in the same sample as well. The chain's CDR3 is CSETQLNTEAFF. CDR3 bases: TGCAGCGAGACACAGTTAAACACTGAAGCTTTCTTT. The V gene is TRBV29-1, the J gene TRBJ1-1; D remains ambiguous. There are 12 residues in the CDR3. CDR1 and CDR2 (germline): SQVTM, ANQGSEA. V lost 7 bases to trimming and J lost 2 bases, with 11 bases between them.

V usage is TRBV4-1 and J usage is TRBJ2-2; D might be TRBD2 (6 bases). CDR3 size: 16 residues. The V gene lost 0 bases and the J gene lost 4 bases, with 12 bases spanning the gap. The germline V gene has CDR1 MGHRA and CDR2 YSYEKL. This chain's CDR3 is CASSQDPGTSTGELFF. The CDR3 DNA follows: TGCGCCAGCAGCCAAGATCCCGGGACTTCCACCGGGGAGCTGTTTTTT.

This rearrangement joins TRBV6-1 to TRBJ2-3, with D possibly matching TRBD2 (6 bases). CDR3 length: 15 amino acids. The germline V and J ends were trimmed by 3 bases and 0 bases, with 10 bases remaining between them. Germline V gene sequence: CDR1 MNHNS, CDR2 SASEGT. Here the CDR3 DNA reads TGTGCCAGCAGTGATCTAGCGCAGAGCACAGATACGCAGTATTTT. Protein: CASSDLAQSTDTQYF.

The chain carries TRBV30 and TRBJ1-1; tentative D call: TRBD1 (6 bases). Germline CDR1 is GTSNPN and CDR2 is SVGIG (reference sequence). Trimming cost V 0 bases and J 5 bases, with 10 bases left between them. The CDR3 contains 13 residues. The CDR3 region is CAWSVVRGTEAFF. The CDR3 DNA reads TGTGCCTGGAGTGTTGTCAGGGGAACTGAAGCTTTCTTT.

The gene calls are TRBV2 and TRBJ2-3, with 8 bases identical to TRBD2. V was clipped by 6 bases and J by 1 base; unmatched bases: 6. This CDR3 region has 15 residues. Germline CDR1 SNHLY, CDR2 FYNNEI. The CDR3 loop reads CASRPTSAGTDTQYF. The DNA of the CDR3 is TGTGCCAGCAGACCGACTAGCGCTGGCACAGATACGCAGTATTTT.

CDR3 region: CASSLGTSGEGEQFF. In nucleotides, the CDR3 is TGTGCCAGCAGCCTCGGGACTAGCGGGGAGGGTGAGCAGTTCTTC. This chain connects TRBV4-2 to TRBJ2-1, with 13 positions matching TRBD2. V trimming: 4 bases; J trimming: 9 bases; junction bases outside the gene matches: 6. The CDR3 extends over 15 amino acids. In germline, CDR1 is LGHNA, CDR2 YNFKEQ.

The genes are TRBV6-5 and TRBJ2-7, with TRBD1 matching over 8 bases. Trimming removed 8 bases from V and 6 bases from J; junction bases left unmatched: 12. Germline V CDR1 and CDR2: MNHEY, SVGAGI. This CDR3 comprises 14 residues. The CDR3: CASGPPGGPGEQYF. DNA for the CDR3: TGTGCCAGCGGTCCTCCAGGGGGCCCCGGCGAGCAGTACTTC.

This chain uses TRBV7-2 with TRBJ2-3; 7 bases are shared with TRBD2. Trimming at V came to 5 bases and at J to 5 bases, leaving 10 bases not matched to a gene. The CDR3 is 15 residues long. Germline V lookup: CDR1 SGHTA, CDR2 FQGNSA. The chain's CDR3 is CASSLGLFTGDTQYF. The DNA of the CDR3 is TGTGCCAGCAGCCTGGGACTATTCACGGGAGATACGCAGTATTTT.

The V call is TRBV7-3, the J call TRBJ1-5; D ambiguous. V was clipped by 2 bases and J by 4 bases, with 6 bases between them. Per germline, CDR1 SGHTA and CDR2 FQGTGA. This CDR3 comprises 13 residues. DNA of the CDR3: TGTGCCAGCAGCTTAGGGCCAAATCAGCCCCAGCATTTT. Protein product: CASSLGPNQPQHF.

The V call is TRBV5-6, the J call TRBJ2-5, with 7 bases identical to TRBD2. Germline loops: CDR1 SGHDT, CDR2 YYEEEE. CDR3 length equals 16 residues. After removal of 6 bases from V and 5 bases from J, the junction contained 16 bases not matched to a gene. CDR3 residues: CASIQAGERGYETQYF. The DNA of the CDR3 is TGTGCCAGCATCCAGGCTGGGGAGCGGGGTTATGAGACCCAGTACTTC.

The J gene is TRBJ2-3, the V gene TRBV13; 9 bases fit TRBD1. Germline CDR1 and CDR2: PRHDT and FYEKMQ (reference sequence). V gave up 4 bases and J gave up 1 base; unmatched junction bases: 6. This CDR3 has 16 amino acids. CDR3 in DNA: TGTGCCAGCAGCTCAACGGACAGGGGAGGCACAGATACGCAGTATTTT. Its translation: CASSSTDRGGTDTQYF.

This clone turned up a few times. V gene TRBV7-2 combines with J gene TRBJ2-7; TRBD2 matches at 7 bases. Germline V gene lookup returns CDR1 SGHTA and CDR2 FQGNSA. V trimming: 3 bases; J trimming: 4 bases; junction bases outside the gene matches: 9. This CDR3 is 15 amino acids long. The CDR3 bases are TGTGCCAGCAGCTTTCCTGCCCTAGCGGTTTACGAGCAGTACTTC. This gives the protein CASSFPALAVYEQYF.

This clone was counted once. The chain has TRBV6-5 and TRBJ1-3; D gene unclear. The CDR3 sequence is 16 residues long. Trimming cost V 0 bases and J 3 bases, with 12 bases left between them. Germline V CDR1 and CDR2: MNHEY, SVGAGI. CDR3 coding DNA: TGTGCCAGCAGTTACTCAACAAGAGCGATTGGAAACACCATATATTTT. Encoded protein: CASSYSTRAIGNTIYF.

This clone was seen more than once but under ten times. The chain links TRBV29-1 to TRBJ2-5, with D perhaps matching TRBD2 (6 bases). The germline V gene encodes CDR1 SQVTM and CDR2 ANQGSEA. Trimming stripped 2 bases from V and 2 bases from J, with 9 bases between. CDR3 length: 13 amino acids. CDR3 loop: CSVERDFQETQYF. The CDR3 coding sequence is TGCAGCGTTGAAAGGGACTTTCAAGAGACCCAGTACTTC. Combining the CDR3 with reference TRBV29-1 and TRBJ2-5 gives the whole variable domain SAVISQKPSRDICQRGTSLTIQCQVDSQVTMMFWYRQQPGQSLTLIATANQGSEATYESGFVIDKFPISRPNLTFSTLTVSNMSPEDSSIYLCSVERDFQETQYFGPGTRLLVL.

The V gene is TRBV9, the J gene TRBJ2-5; TRBD1 agrees at 9 bases. Germline V gene lookup returns CDR1 SGDLS and CDR2 YYNGEE. The CDR3 loop spans 16 amino acids. The J segment lost 2 bases and the V segment lost 0 bases, leaving 5 bases of the junction unmatched. CDR3: CASSVDDRGGQETQYF. CDR3 nucleotide sequence: TGTGCCAGCAGCGTAGATGACAGGGGGGGTCAAGAGACCCAGTACTTC.

The chain employs TRBV4-2 and TRBJ2-5; 12 nucleotides match TRBD2. This CDR3 comprises 18 residues. V shed 1 base and J 4 bases; nucleotides not matched to a gene: 10. Germline CDR1 LGHNA, CDR2 YNFKEQ. Here the CDR3 reads CASSQGKKTSGSGETQYF. CDR3 in DNA: TGTGCCAGCAGCCAAGGAAAAAAGACTAGCGGGAGCGGAGAGACCCAGTACTTC.

This rearrangement joins TRBV6-4 to TRBJ1-2; tentatively, D is TRBD1 (6 bases). CDR1 and CDR2 (germline): MRHNA, SNTAGT. V was pared by 4 bases and J by 8 bases, with 17 bases between. CDR3 length equals 14 residues. CDR3: CASSAEASRGGYTF. The CDR3 DNA reads TGTGCCAGCAGTGCCGAAGCGTCCAGGGGCGGCTACACCTTC.

The gene calls are TRBV10-2 and TRBJ2-3; D unclear. V lost 1 base and J lost 0, with 8 bases in between. Germline-derived CDR1 and CDR2 are WSHSY and SAAADI. This CDR3 comprises 15 residues. CDR3 DNA: TGCGCCAGCAGTGAGTACTCGAGCAGCACAGATACGCAGTATTTT. It translates to CASSEYSSSTDTQYF.

The V and J genes are TRBV4-1 and TRBJ2-7; D might be TRBD2 (6 bases). Trimming took off 2 bases at V and 2 bases at J, with 13 bases between the two ends. CDR1 MGHRA and CDR2 YSYEKL come from the germline V gene. This CDR3 spans 15 amino acids. Here the CDR3 DNA reads TGCGCCAGCAGCCAAACGGGGACTGCACCCTACGAGCAGTACTTC. It specifies CASSQTGTAPYEQYF.

The chain has TRBV2 and TRBJ2-5; D may be TRBD1 (5 bases). The CDR3 totals 16 residues. V lost 2 bases, J lost 5 bases, and 18 bases lay in between. Per germline, CDR1 SNHLY and CDR2 FYNNEI. The CDR3 is CASSERGGALGETQYF. The CDR3 region has the DNA TGTGCCAGCAGTGAACGAGGTGGGGCCCTTGGGGAGACCCAGTACTTC.

The V and J genes are TRBV9 and TRBJ1-3; 7 positions match TRBD1. Per the germline V gene, CDR1 is SGDLS and CDR2 is YYNGEE. The CDR3 contains 15 residues. Germline trimming cut 3 bases from V and 2 bases from J; bases unmatched to any gene: 5. This chain's CDR3 is CASSARQGPGNTIYF. CDR3 DNA sequence: TGTGCCAGCAGCGCTAGACAGGGTCCTGGAAACACCATATATTTT.

V and J are TRBV2 and TRBJ2-5; D not certain. V was clipped by 1 base and J by 5 bases, with 8 bases between them. Germline-derived CDR1 and CDR2 are SNHLY and FYNNEI. The CDR3 runs to 13 residues. The chain's CDR3 is CASSEDSRETQYF. CDR3 coding DNA: TGTGCCAGCAGTGAAGACAGCCGGGAGACCCAGTACTTC.

The genes are TRBV11-2 and TRBJ1-4; perhaps TRBD1 as D (6 bases). V lost 2 bases to trimming and J lost 7 bases, with 17 bases between them. The CDR3 contains 16 residues. Germline values: CDR1 SGHAT, CDR2 FQNNGV. Written as DNA, the CDR3 is TGTGCCAGCAGCTTAAAAGAGGCAGGGGCTAGTGAAAAACTGTTTTTT. Protein product: CASSLKEAGASEKLFF.